One and the same sample provided the 9 T cell receptor beta chains below, sequenced in a study of control samples from healthy donors and cancer patients. The data were produced by immunoSEQ multiplex PCR, yet TCRdb's version contains in-frame clones alone and is incomplete. The repertoire holds just under 75,000 clones, over 75% seen once, with 3.5% to 4% in the top ten. Sequenced material: blood. The source is a woman aged 45-65 years in good health.

This clone occurred a few times. CDR3 in amino acids: CASSLARDKEYF. CDR3 DNA sequence: TGTGCCAGCAGCTTAGCCCGGGACAAGGAGTACTTC. J is TRBJ2-7 and V is TRBV7-9; D possibly corresponds to TRBD1 (6 bases). This CDR3 is 12 amino acids long. The germline V and J ends were trimmed by 0 bases and 11 bases, with 11 bases remaining between them. Looked up from germline, CDR1 is SEHNR and CDR2 is FQNEAQ (reference sequence). Full variable domain (outside the CDR3, taken from reference TRBV7-9 and TRBJ2-7): DTGVSQNPRHKITKRGQNVTFRCDPISEHNRLYWYRQTLGQGPEFLTYFQNEAQLEKSRLLSDRFSAERPKGSFSTLEIQRTEQGDSAMYLCASSLARDKEYFGPGTRLTVT.

This chain joins TRBV5-1 and TRBJ2-1; 11 nucleotides agree with TRBD2. CDR1 and CDR2 (germline): SGHRS, YFSETQ. The CDR3 loop spans 15 amino acids. The J segment lost 6 bases and the V segment lost 0 bases, leaving 2 bases of the junction unmatched. The CDR3 sequence: CASSLALAGGNEQFF. The CDR3 nucleotides are TGCGCCAGCAGCTTGGCTCTAGCGGGAGGCAATGAGCAGTTCTTC.

The chain is built from TRBV5-1 and TRBJ2-1; TRBD1 aligns across 7 bases. The CDR3 is 14 amino acids. Germline CDR1 and CDR2: SGHRS and YFSETQ. V lost 0 bases to trimming and J lost 3 bases; unmatched junction nucleotides: 0. The CDR3 loop is CASSLGTGYNEQFF. The CDR3 DNA is TGCGCCAGCAGCTTGGGGACAGGCTACAATGAGCAGTTCTTC.

This rearrangement joins TRBV7-9 to TRBJ1-6; the D is unclear. The CDR3 contains 15 residues. V lost 3 bases, J lost 7 bases, and 13 bases lay in between. Germline loops: CDR1 SEHNR, CDR2 FQNEAQ (reference sequence). CDR3 DNA: TGTGCCAGCAGCTTCTCACGGGTCGGAAATTCACCCCTCCACTTT. As protein: CASSFSRVGNSPLHF.

The V and J genes are TRBV5-1 and TRBJ2-2; the D is unclear. Deletions cut 4 bases from V and 7 bases from J, with 5 bases between. The germline V gene encodes CDR1 SGHRS and CDR2 YFSETQ. The CDR3 loop spans 11 amino acids. CDR3 in DNA: TGCGCCAGCAGCGTTAACGGGGAGCTGTTTTTT. It codes for CASSVNGELFF.

This chain joins TRBV12-3 or TRBV12-4 and TRBJ1-2; 9 bases match TRBD1. Germline trimming cut 7 bases from V and 8 bases from J; bases unmatched to any gene: 5. The CDR3 spans 12 residues. The CDR3 loop is CASTRDRAGYTF. CDR3 bases: TGTGCCAGCACTCGGGACAGGGCCGGCTACACCTTC.

The V call is TRBV20-1, the J call TRBJ2-2; D remains ambiguous. The germline gives CDR1 DFQATT, CDR2 SNEGSKA (reference sequence). The CDR3 length is 12 residues. Trimming pared 3 bases from V and 8 bases from J, leaving 10 bases between. The CDR3 sequence: CSASRVKGELFF. The DNA of the CDR3 is TGCAGTGCTAGTAGGGTCAAGGGGGAGCTGTTTTTT.

The chain recombines TRBV24-1 with TRBJ2-5; TRBD1 aligns across 7 bases. The CDR3 has 14 amino acids. V lost 8 bases and J lost 0; bases outside the gene matches: 5. The germline V gene has CDR1 KGHDR and CDR2 SFDVKD. This CDR3 reads CATTPGTDQETQYF. The CDR3 region has the DNA TGTGCCACCACTCCCGGGACAGACCAAGAGACCCAGTACTTC.

CDR3 DNA sequence: TGTGCCAGCAGCTTGGATTCTAGCGGGAGCAATGAGCAGTTCTTC. This encodes CASSLDSSGSNEQFF. The V gene is TRBV5-4, the J gene TRBJ2-1, with 10 bases aligning to TRBD2. J gave up 6 bases and V 0 bases, and 3 bases lay outside the gene matches. Germline V lookup: CDR1 SGHNT, CDR2 YYREEE (reference sequence). The CDR3 totals 15 residues.